This T cell receptor (beta chain) was profiled in a study of cytomegalovirus exposure and HLA in healthy donors. Findings and caveats of the study: In a later analysis, 16,951 TCR beta sequences were associated with HLA alleles at 0.05 false discovery rate. What a later analysis showed was that several of the most significant clusters appeared linked to common viral pathogens.

The PCR had 60 Vbeta and 13 Jbeta primers. The repertoire was sequenced with immunoSEQ multiplex PCR; TCRdb's copy has only in-frame clones and lacks some. The sample includes about 180,000 clones, roughly four fifths of them seen just once. With regard to this clone: Its antigen is not identified. The junction and the germline gene differ at one end; a read error may be behind it.

Material: PBMCs. The TCR originated in a woman in her forties or fifties in good health and CMV-seronegative.

Here the CDR3 DNA reads TGTGCTAGCAGCTTGCCGACAGCAGCCTACGAGCAGTACTTC. Protein product: CASSLPTAAYEQYF. This sequence joins TRBV7-7 and TRBJ2-7; possibly TRBD1 for D (5 bases). The CDR3 extends over 14 amino acids. Germline V gives CDR1 SSHAT, CDR2 FNYEAQ (reference sequence). Looking up the rest from reference TRBV7-7 and TRBJ2-7 gives the full variable domain: GAGVSQSPRYKVTKRGQDVTLRCDPISSHATLYWYQQALGQGPEFLTYFNYEAQPDKSGLPSDRFSAERPEGSISTLTIQRTEQRDSAMYRCASSLPTAAYEQYFGPGTRLTVT.